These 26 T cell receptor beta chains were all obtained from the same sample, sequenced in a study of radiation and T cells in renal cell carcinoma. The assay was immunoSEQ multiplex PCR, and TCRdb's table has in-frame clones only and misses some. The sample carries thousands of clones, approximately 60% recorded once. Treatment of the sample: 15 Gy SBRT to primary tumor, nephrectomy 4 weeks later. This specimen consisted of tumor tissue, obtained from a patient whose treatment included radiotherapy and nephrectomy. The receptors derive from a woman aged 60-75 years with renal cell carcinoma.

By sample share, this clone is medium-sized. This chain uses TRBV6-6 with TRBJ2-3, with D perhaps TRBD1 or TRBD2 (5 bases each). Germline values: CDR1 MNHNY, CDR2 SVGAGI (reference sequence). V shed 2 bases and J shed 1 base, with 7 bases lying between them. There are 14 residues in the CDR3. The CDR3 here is CASSYGGGTDTQYF. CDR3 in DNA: TGTGCCAGCAGTTACGGGGGTGGCACAGATACGCAGTATTTT.

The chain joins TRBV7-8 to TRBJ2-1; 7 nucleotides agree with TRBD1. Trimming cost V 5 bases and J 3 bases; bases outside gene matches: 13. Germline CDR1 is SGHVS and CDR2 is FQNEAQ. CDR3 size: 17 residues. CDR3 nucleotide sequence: TGTGCCAGCAGCCCCACAGGGGTAGTGGGAGTCTACAATGAGCAGTTCTTC. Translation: CASSPTGVVGVYNEQFF.

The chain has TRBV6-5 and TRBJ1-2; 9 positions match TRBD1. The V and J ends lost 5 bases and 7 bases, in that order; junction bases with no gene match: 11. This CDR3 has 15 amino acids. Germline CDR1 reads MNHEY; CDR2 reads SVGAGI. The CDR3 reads CASSVNRGPDIGYTF. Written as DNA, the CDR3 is TGTGCCAGCAGTGTCAACAGGGGGCCCGATATTGGCTACACCTTC.

The DNA for the CDR3 is TGCAGCGTTGAAGGACACATCACCGGGGAGCTGTTTTTT. Its protein is CSVEGHITGELFF. The chain links TRBV29-1 to TRBJ2-2; D ambiguous. Germline assignment: CDR1 SQVTM and CDR2 ANQGSEA. V lost 1 base and J lost 4, with 7 bases in between. There are 13 residues in the CDR3.

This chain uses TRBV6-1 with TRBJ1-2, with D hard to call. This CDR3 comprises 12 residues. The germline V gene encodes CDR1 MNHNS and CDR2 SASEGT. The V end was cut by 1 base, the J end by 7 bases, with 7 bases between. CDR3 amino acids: CASSEDTVGYTF. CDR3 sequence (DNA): TGTGCCAGCAGTGAAGACACGGTTGGCTACACCTTC.

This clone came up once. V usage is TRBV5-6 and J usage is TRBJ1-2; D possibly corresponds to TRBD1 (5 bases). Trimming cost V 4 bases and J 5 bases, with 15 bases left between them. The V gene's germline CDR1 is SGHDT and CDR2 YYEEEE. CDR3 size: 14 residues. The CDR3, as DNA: TGTGCCAGCAGCCCAGGGACGGATTTTTATGGCTACACCTTC. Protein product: CASSPGTDFYGYTF.

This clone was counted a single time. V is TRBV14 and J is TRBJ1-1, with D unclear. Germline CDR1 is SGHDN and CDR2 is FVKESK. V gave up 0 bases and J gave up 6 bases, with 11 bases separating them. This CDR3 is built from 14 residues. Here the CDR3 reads CASSQDMRAAEAFF. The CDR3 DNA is TGTGCCAGCAGCCAAGATATGAGGGCGGCTGAAGCTTTCTTT.

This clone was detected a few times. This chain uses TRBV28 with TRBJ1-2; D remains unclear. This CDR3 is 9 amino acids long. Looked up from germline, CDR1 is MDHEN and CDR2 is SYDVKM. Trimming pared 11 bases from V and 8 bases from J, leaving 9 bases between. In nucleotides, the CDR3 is TGTGCCGCGGGTAGGGGCTACACCTTC. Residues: CAAGRGYTF.

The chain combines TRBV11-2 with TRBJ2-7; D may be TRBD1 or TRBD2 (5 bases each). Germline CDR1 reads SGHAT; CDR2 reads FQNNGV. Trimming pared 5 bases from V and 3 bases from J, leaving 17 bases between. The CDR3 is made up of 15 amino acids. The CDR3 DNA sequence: TGTGCCAGCAGCCACGGGACCTGGGTCCACTACGAGCAGTACTTC. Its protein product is CASSHGTWVHYEQYF.

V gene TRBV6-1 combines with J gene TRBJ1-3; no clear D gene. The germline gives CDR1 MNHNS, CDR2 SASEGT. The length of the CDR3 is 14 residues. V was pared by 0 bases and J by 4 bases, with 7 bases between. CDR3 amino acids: CASSEARSGNTIYF. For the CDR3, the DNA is TGTGCCAGCAGTGAAGCGAGGTCCGGAAACACCATATATTTT.

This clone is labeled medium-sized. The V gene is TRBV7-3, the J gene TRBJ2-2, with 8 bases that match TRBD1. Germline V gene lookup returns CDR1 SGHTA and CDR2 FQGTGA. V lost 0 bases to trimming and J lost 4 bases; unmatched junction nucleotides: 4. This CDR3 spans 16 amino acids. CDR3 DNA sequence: TGTGCCAGCAGCTTAACGGGGACAGGCGGCACCGGGGAGCTGTTTTTT. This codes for CASSLTGTGGTGELFF.

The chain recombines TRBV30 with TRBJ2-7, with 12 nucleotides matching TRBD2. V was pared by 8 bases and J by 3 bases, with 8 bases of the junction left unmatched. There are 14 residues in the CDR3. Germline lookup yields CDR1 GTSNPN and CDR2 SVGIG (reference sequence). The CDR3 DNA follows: TGTGCCAGTAGTATGACTAGCGGGAGCTACGAGCAGTACTTC. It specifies CASSMTSGSYEQYF.

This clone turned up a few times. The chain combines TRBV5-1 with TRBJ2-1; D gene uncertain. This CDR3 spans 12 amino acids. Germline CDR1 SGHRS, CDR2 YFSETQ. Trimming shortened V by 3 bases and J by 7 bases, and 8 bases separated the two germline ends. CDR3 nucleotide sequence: TGCGCCAGCAGCTCTTTCGAGAATGAGCAGTTCTTC. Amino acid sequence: CASSSFENEQFF.

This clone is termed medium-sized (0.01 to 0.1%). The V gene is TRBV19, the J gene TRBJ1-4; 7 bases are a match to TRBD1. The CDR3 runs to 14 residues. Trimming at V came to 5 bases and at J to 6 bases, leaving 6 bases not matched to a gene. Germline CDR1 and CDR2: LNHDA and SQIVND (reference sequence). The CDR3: CASSPTGPDEKLFF. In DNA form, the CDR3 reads TGTGCCAGTAGTCCGACAGGGCCGGATGAAAAACTGTTTTTT.

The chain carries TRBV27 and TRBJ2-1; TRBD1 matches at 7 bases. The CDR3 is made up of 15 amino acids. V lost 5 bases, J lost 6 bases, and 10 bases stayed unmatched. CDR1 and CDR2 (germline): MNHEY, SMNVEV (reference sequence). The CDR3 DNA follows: TGTGCCAGCAGTACCAACAGGGGAAGGGGCAATGAGCAGTTCTTC. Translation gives CASSTNRGRGNEQFF.

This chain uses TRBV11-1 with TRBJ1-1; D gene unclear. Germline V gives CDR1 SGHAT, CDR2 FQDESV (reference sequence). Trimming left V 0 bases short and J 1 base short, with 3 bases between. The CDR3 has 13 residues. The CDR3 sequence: CASSLAGNTEAFF. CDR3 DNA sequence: TGTGCCAGCAGCTTAGCCGGGAACACTGAAGCTTTCTTT.

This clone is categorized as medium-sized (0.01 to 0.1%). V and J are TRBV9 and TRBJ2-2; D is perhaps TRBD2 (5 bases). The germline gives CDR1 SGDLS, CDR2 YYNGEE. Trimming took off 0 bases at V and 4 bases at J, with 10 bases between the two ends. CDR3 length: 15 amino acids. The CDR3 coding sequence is TGTGCCAGCAGCGTAGGGGCAGAGGGCACCGGGGAGCTGTTTTTT. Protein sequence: CASSVGAEGTGELFF.

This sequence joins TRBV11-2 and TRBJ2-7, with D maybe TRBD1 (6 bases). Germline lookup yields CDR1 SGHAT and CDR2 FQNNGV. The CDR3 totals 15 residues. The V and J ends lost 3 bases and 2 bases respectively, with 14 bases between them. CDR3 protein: CASSLITGWPYEQYF. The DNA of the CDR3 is TGTGCCAGCAGCTTGATCACAGGGTGGCCCTACGAGCAGTACTTC.

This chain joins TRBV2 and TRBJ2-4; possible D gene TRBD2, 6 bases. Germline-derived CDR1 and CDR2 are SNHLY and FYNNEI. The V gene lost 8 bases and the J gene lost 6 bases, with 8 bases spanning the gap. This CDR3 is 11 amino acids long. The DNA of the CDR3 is TGTGCCAGCGGGGAGGTAAACATTCAGTACTTC. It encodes CASGEVNIQYF. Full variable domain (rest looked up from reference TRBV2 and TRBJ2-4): EPEVTQTPSHQVTQMGQEVILRCVPISNHLYFYWYRQILGQKVEFLVSFYNNEISEKSEIFDDQFSVERPDGSNFTLKIRSTKLEDSAMYFCASGEVNIQYFGAGTRLSVL.

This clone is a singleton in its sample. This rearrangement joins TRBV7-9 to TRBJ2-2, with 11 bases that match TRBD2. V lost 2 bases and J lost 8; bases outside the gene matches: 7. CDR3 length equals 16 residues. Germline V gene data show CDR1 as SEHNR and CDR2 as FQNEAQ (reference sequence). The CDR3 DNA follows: TGTGCCAGCAGCTTATGGGGACTAGCGGACAAGGGGGAGCTGTTTTTT. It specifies CASSLWGLADKGELFF.

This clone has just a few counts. The CDR3 sequence is CASRSQQGARGYTF. The CDR3 DNA sequence: TGTGCCAGCAGATCGCAGCAGGGGGCGCGGGGCTACACCTTC. The chain has TRBV5-4 and TRBJ1-2; 8 bases match TRBD1. The length of the CDR3 is 14 residues. V shed 5 bases and J 8 bases; nucleotides not matched to a gene: 11. The germline V gene encodes CDR1 SGHNT and CDR2 YYREEE (reference sequence).

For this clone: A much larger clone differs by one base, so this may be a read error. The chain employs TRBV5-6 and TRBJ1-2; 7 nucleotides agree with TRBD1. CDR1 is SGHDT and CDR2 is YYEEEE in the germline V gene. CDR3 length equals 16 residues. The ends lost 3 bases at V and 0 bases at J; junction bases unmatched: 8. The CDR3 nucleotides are TGTGCCAGCAGCTATTCTGGGACAGCCGCTAACTATGGCTACACCTTC. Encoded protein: CASSYSGTAANYGYTF.

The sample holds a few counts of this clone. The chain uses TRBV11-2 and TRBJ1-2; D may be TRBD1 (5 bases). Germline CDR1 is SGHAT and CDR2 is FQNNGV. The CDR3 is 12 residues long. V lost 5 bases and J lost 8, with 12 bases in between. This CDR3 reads CASSEGRSGYTF. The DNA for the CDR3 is TGTGCCAGCAGCGAGGGACGGAGCGGCTACACCTTC. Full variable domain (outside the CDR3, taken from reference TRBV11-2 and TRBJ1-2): EAGVAQSPRYKIIEKRQSVAFWCNPISGHATLYWYQQILGQGPKLLIQFQNNGVVDDSQLPKDRFSAERLKGVDSTLKIQPAKLEDSAVYLCASSEGRSGYTFGSGTRLTVV.

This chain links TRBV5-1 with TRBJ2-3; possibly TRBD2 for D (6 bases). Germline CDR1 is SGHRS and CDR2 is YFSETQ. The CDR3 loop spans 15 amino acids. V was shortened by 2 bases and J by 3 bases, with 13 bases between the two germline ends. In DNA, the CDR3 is TGCGCCAGCAGCTTCGGACTAAGCGAGACAGATACGCAGTATTTT. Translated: CASSFGLSETDTQYF.

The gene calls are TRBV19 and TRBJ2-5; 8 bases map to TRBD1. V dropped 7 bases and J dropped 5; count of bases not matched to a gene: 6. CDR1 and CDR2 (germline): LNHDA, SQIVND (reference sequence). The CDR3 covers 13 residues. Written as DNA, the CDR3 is TGTGCCAGTAATAGGGGACAGGCGGAGACCCAGTACTTC. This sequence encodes CASNRGQAETQYF.

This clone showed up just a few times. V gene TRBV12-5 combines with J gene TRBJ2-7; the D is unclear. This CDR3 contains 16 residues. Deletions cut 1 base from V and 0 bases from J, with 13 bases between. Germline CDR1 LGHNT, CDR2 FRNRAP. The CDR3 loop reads CASGLGSMGTSYEQYF. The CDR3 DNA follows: TGTGCTAGTGGTTTGGGGTCTATGGGAACCTCCTACGAGCAGTACTTC.